This T cell receptor beta chain is drawn from a study of T cell repertoires in cytomegalovirus infection. Across the study: Public signatures in TCR beta pointed to CMV infection and matching HLA type. Study-level results: Across the ex vivo response, the dominant clonotypes were HLA-C-restricted CMV-specific TCR beta clonotypes.

J gave up 2 bases and V 1 base, and 2 bases lay outside the gene matches. Germline-derived CDR1 and CDR2 are SGHVS and FNYEAQ. CDR3 size: 14 residues. In this sample, this clonotype is medium-sized. Its antigen is as yet unknown. Each CDR3 protein gets one entry after TCRdb re-called the reads with MiXCR. The profile shows hundreds of thousands of distinct CDR3 sequences, about 27% of them singletons. This TCR was recovered from a human donor in good health (CMV status not recorded). Some clones in this sample may be carry-over from other donors' samples. This material consisted of cultured PBMCs, taken from culture after CMV antigen stimulation. The chain has TRBV7-6 and TRBJ2-7; 7 bases are a match to TRBD2. CDR3 sequence (DNA): TGTGCCAGCAGCTTAGGTGGACTAGCCTACGAGCAGTACTTC. Residues: CASSLGGLAYEQYF.